This T cell receptor (beta chain) was found in a study of blood T cell repertoires in COVID-19. Study information: The study drew acute and convalescent COVID-19 samples from the United States, Italy and Spain. T cells, B-cell-depleted T cells, or PBMCs provided the cDNA or gDNA that served as material.

Original processing methods: Reference gene primers were amplified, and this amplification served to estimate nucleated cell counts. Using immunoSEQ multiplex PCR, the repertoire was profiled, and TCRdb retains in-frame clones only, with some absent. V and J calls plus clone size are reproduced from that table; the DNA served to infer D and trimming. The data hold around 250,000 clones, with roughly 83% observed a single time. Germline V lookup: CDR1 LGHDT, CDR2 YNNKEL (reference sequence). CDR3 size: 18 residues. V lost 0 bases, J lost 1 base, and 19 bases lay in between. This sequence was found in a man aged 55-75 years who had recovered from COVID-19. The source material was peripheral blood. The J gene is TRBJ2-7, the V gene TRBV3-1 (or the pseudogene TRBV3-2); TRBD1 is a possible D gene (6 bases). The CDR3 nucleotides read TGTGCCAGCAGCCAAGATAACACGGACAGATATTTTTCCTACGAGCAGTACTTC. Residues: CASSQDNTDRYFSYEQYF.